The next 6 T cell receptor beta chains were all read from a single sample in a study of CD4 T cells in relation to SARS-CoV-2 and coronaviruses (dated by TCRdb to the early 2020s). Their target antigens are unknown. CD4+ T cells from unexposed donors were collected before the COVID-19 pandemic (2011-2018). Following 10 days of culture, the EasySep CD4+ T cell isolation kit was used to isolate CD4+ T cells. The receptor library was made with the immunoSEQ multiplex PCR assay. Here the immuneACCESS table is served through TCRdb, limited to in-frame sequences with V and J called. Missing clones are a known gap in these copies; in checked studies unresolved V genes cover under half, and the rest lacks a known reason. For this sample there are about 23,000 clones; more than 65% appear just once. Approximately 28% of the sample rests with the top ten. The sequencing input was CD4+ T cells from PBMCs, cultured in vitro. The receptors shown here come from a human donor in good health.

The rearrangement joins TRBV11-3 to TRBJ2-1; D ambiguous. V gave up 5 bases and J gave up 7 bases, with 9 bases separating them. The CDR3 spans 12 residues. Germline CDR1 reads SGHNT; CDR2 reads YENEEA. CDR3 loop: CASSLGWNEQFF. The CDR3 bases are TGTGCCAGCAGCCTCGGGTGGAATGAGCAGTTCTTC.

The rearrangement uses TRBV3-1 (or the pseudogene TRBV3-2) and TRBJ2-1, with D possibly TRBD1 on 5 matching bases. V gave up 5 bases and J gave up 9 bases, with 11 bases separating them. The CDR3 spans 12 residues. CDR1 is LGHDT, CDR2 YNNKEL, per germline (reference sequence). The CDR3 DNA follows: TGTGCCAGCAGCGACAGCTTCGGTGAGCAGTTCTTC. This encodes CASSDSFGEQFF.

This rearrangement joins TRBV7-7 to TRBJ2-3, with TRBD2 identical over 13 bases. The V gene end was trimmed by 1 base and the J gene end by 8 bases; junction bases not matched to a gene: 12. The CDR3 is 18 amino acids. The V gene's germline CDR1 is SSHAT and CDR2 FNYEAQ (reference sequence). The CDR3 is CASSLGRGLAGELGTQYF. In DNA, the CDR3 is TGTGCCAGCAGCTTAGGACGCGGACTAGCGGGAGAGTTGGGTACGCAGTATTTT.

V is TRBV3-1 (or the pseudogene TRBV3-2) and J is TRBJ2-3; the D call may be TRBD1 or TRBD2 (5 bases each). V was pared by 4 bases and J by 0 bases, with 20 bases between. Germline values: CDR1 LGHDT, CDR2 YNNKEL (reference sequence). This CDR3 spans 18 amino acids. The CDR3, as DNA: TGTGCCAGCAGCCGGCCGGGGCTACGTCAACCTAGCACAGATACGCAGTATTTT. Amino acids: CASSRPGLRQPSTDTQYF.

The chain is built from TRBV6-5 and TRBJ2-7; possible D gene TRBD1, 6 bases. Trimming took 6 bases from V and 5 from J, leaving 17 bases between them. Germline values: CDR1 MNHEY, CDR2 SVGAGI. This CDR3 contains 14 residues. The DNA of the CDR3 is TGTGCCAGCAGCGGTATAGACAGGCCCCACGAGCAGTACTTC. This encodes CASSGIDRPHEQYF.

The V and J genes are TRBV10-3 and TRBJ1-1; 7 bases agree with TRBD1. Germline trimming cut 3 bases from V and 4 bases from J; bases unmatched to any gene: 2. This CDR3 is built from 13 residues. Looked up from germline, CDR1 is ENHRY and CDR2 is SYGVKD. CDR3 amino acids: CAISEGGITEAFF. The CDR3 DNA reads as TGTGCCATCAGTGAAGGGGGCATCACTGAAGCTTTCTTT.